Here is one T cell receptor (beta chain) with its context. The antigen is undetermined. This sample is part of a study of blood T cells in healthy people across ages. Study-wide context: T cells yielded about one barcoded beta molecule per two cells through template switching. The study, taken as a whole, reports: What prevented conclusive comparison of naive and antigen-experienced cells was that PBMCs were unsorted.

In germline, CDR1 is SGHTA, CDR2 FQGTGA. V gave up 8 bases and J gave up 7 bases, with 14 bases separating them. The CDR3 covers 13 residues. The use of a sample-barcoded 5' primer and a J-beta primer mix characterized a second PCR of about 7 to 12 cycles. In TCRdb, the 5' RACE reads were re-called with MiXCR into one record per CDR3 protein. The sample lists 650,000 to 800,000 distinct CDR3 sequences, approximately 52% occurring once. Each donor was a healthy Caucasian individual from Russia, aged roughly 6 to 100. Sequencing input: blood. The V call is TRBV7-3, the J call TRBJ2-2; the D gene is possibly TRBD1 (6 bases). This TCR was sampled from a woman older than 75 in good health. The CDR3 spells CASGTTYGGELFF. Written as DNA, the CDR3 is TGTGCCAGCGGGACAACCTACGGCGGGGAGCTGTTTTTT.